The T cell receptor (beta chain) described here comes from a study of PD-1 blockade in classical Hodgkin lymphoma. Across the study: With a 2-week interval, patients received intravenous nivolumab at 3 mg/kg. Points from the study as a whole: Complete responders started with a diversity level that resembled newly diagnosed patients at baseline.

Notes on this clone: Antigen specificity is unknown.

Exposure to brentuximab vedotin varied, and each patient had relapsed following autologous stem cell transplantation. Here immunoSEQ multiplex PCR was the method, and the copy in TCRdb shows in-frame clones only, minus some. The sample has 110,000 or so clones; roughly nine tenths are singletons. The sample consisted of peripheral blood mononuclear cells (PBMCs), taken before the second cycle of nivolumab. The source of this sequence is a human donor with classical Hodgkin lymphoma.

The CDR3 reads CASSLPRQGQFF. In DNA form, the CDR3 reads TGTGCCAGCAGCTTGCCGAGACAGGGTCAGTTCTTC. The chain employs TRBV5-4 and TRBJ2-1; 7 bases are shared with TRBD1. CDR1 and CDR2 (germline): SGHNT, YYREEE (reference sequence). This CDR3 contains 12 residues. Trimming cost V 1 base and J 13 bases; bases outside gene matches: 5.